This TCR beta chain was profiled in a study of OX40 agonist ivuxolimab in advanced cancers. Study-wide context: Ivuxolimab was a fully human IgG2 agonistic monoclonal antibody targeting the costimulatory receptor OX40 (CD134). Patients were allowed to have had prior anti-PD-1, anti-PD-L1 or anti-CTLA-4 therapy, and 40% of the dose-escalation patients had been treated with checkpoint inhibitors. The paper describes the monotherapy dose-escalation part (N = 52 patients) of the phase I trial of ivuxolimab. Among the roughly 52 dose-escalation patients, approximately 20 had hepatocellular carcinoma, 15 or so melanoma, 9 renal cell carcinoma and 9 head and neck cancer. The point of sequencing TCRbeta in the periphery was to test whether ivuxolimab changed TCR sequence diversity and drove clonal T-cell expansion. In the dose-escalation cohort, around four fifths of patients were male, and the mean age was around 60 years, with a range of about 23 to 90. Intravenous ivuxolimab was administered to patients every 2 weeks at six dose levels: 0.01, 0.1, 0.3, 1.5, 3 and 10 mg/kg. Partial responses occurred in three dose-escalation patients, of whom one had hepatocellular carcinoma and two had cutaneous melanoma. Study-wide conclusions, independent of this receptor: The antigen specificity of the peripheral T cells that underwent clonal expansion was not determined. Clonal expansion of both CD4+ and CD8+ blood T cells was observed from baseline to week 6 at doses 0.1 to 3.0 mg/kg. In the 0.1-3.0 mg/kg groups, partial responders were among the patients with the lowest normalized peripheral clonal expansion, particularly in CD8+ T cells. After ivuxolimab, CD8+ T cells had more expanded clones than CD4+ T cells on average. Low levels of normalized T-cell clonal expansion were also seen in some patients who did not respond.

The trial excluded patients who had a history of autoimmune disease or who were on systemic immunosuppression. Peripheral blood for TCR sequencing was collected from all dose cohorts at baseline, on cycle 4 day 1, and on cycle 7 day 1. Samples came from an open-label, multicenter, first-in-human phase I dose-escalation trial of ivuxolimab. Adults with locally advanced or metastatic melanoma, renal cell carcinoma, hepatocellular carcinoma or head and neck squamous cell carcinoma were enrolled in the trial. CD4+ and CD8+ T cells were sorted separately from peripheral blood before TCR sequencing. V is shortened by 0 bases, J by 9 bases, and the region joining them spans 13 bases. The germline V gene supplies CDR1 SGHRS and CDR2 YFSETQ. From the cysteine up to the phenylalanine, the CDR3 has a length of 14 residues. Solely the CDR3 DNA is kept, with 42 bases framed from the first base. Genomic DNA was isolated from the sorted cells so that the TCRbeta CDR3 region could be sequenced. The immunoSEQ Assay was used to sequence the TCRbeta CDR3 regions. TCRdb carries this immuneACCESS record with in-frame sequences only. Its versions omit some clonotypes, under half of them owing to an unresolved V gene in the studies checked, with the rest unexplained. The sample includes 43,000 or so clones, with 77% observed a single time. Roughly 2.7% of the sample is taken by the ten largest.

As for this clone: What antigen it recognizes has not been identified. Base qualities are not provided; no much larger clone lies one nucleotide away.

The chain uses TRBV5-1 and TRBJ1-5, with the D gene call left open. The source material was CD4+ or CD8+ T cells sorted from blood, sampled in a trial of the OX40 agonist ivuxolimab. This receptor was taken from an adult with an advanced solid tumor such as melanoma, head and neck, liver or kidney cancer. This receptor carries the CDR3 CASSLALGVVPQHF. The DNA sequence is TGCGCCAGCAGCTTGGCCCTCGGAGTGGTGCCCCAGCATTTT. With the portions outside the CDR3 filled from the reference TRBV5-1 and TRBJ1-5 genes, the complete variable region becomes KAGVTQTPRYLIKTRGQQVTLSCSPISGHRSVSWYQQTPGQGLQFLFEYFSETQRNKGNFPGRFSGRQFSNSRSEMNVSTLELGDSALYLCASSLALGVVPQHFGDGTRLSIL.